This T cell receptor (beta chain) was captured in a study of cytomegalovirus exposure and HLA in healthy donors. Separate from the approximately 670-subject first cohort, the 120-subject validation cohort was the one that the donors belonged to. Sequenced by immunoSEQ multiplex PCR; TCRdb stores in-frame clones only, minus some. This repertoire shows more than 95,000 clones, roughly nine tenths found once; its top ten account for 2% to 2.5%. Study-level points and caveats: Rarity held for most TCR sequences, but there were some public TCRs that occurred in many donors. Reportedly, diagnosis of cytomegalovirus status by the classifier showed high specificity and sensitivity. The study recorded 164 TCR beta chains that were cytomegalovirus-associated.

On this clone itself: What it binds is not known.

This CDR3 comprises 16 residues. V was clipped by 0 bases and J by 5 bases, with 17 bases between them. CDR1 is MGHRA, CDR2 YSYEKL, per germline. The TCR comes from a woman in her late teens or twenties in good health and CMV-seronegative. Sample: PBMCs. The chain has TRBV4-1 and TRBJ2-7; D might be TRBD2 (6 bases). CDR3 in DNA: TGCGCCAGCAGCCAAGAGCCCGGAAGAGGACTACACGAGCAGTACTTC. Its protein product is CASSQEPGRGLHEQYF.